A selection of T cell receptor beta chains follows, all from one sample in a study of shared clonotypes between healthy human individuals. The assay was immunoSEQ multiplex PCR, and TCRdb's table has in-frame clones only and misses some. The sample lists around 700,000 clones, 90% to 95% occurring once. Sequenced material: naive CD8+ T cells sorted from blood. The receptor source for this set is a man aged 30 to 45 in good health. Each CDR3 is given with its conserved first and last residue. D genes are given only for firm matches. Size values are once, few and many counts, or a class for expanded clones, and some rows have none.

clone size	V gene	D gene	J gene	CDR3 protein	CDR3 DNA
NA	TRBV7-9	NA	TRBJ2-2	CASSPTSRRGTGELFF	TGTGCCAGCAGCCCTACTAGCAGGCGGGGCACCGGGGAGCTGTTTTTT
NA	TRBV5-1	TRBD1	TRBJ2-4	CASSRDRLELKNIQYF	TGCGCCAGCAGCCGGGACAGATTAGAGTTAAAAAACATTCAGTACTTC
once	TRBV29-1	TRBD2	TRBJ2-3	CSALGLAGSNTQYF	TGCAGCGCTTTGGGACTAGCGGGTTCAAATACGCAGTATTTT
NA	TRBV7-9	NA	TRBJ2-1	CASSLESLAEQFF	TGTGCCAGCAGCTTAGAATCGTTGGCAGAGCAGTTCTTC
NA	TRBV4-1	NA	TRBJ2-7	CASSHAEGSYEQYF	TGCGCCAGCAGCCACGCGGAGGGCTCCTACGAGCAGTACTTC
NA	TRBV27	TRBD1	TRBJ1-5	CASSSRGTGSQPQHF	TGTGCCAGCAGTTCACGTGGGACAGGGAGCCAGCCCCAGCATTTT
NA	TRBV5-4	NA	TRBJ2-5	CASSSRSALPDQETQYF	TGTGCCAGCAGCTCCAGGTCAGCTTTACCGGACCAAGAGACCCAGTACTTC
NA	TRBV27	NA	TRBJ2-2	CASGGRGPGELFF	TGTGCCAGCGGTGGCAGGGGACCCGGGGAGCTGTTTTTT
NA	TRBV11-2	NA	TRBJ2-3	CASSPTLGDTQYF	TGTGCCAGCAGCCCGACCTTGGGAGATACGCAGTATTTT
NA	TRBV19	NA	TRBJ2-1	CASSIWDEQFF	TGTGCCAGTAGTATATGGGATGAGCAGTTCTTC
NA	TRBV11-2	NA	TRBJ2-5	CASSLEAGIIRETQYF	TGTGCCAGCAGCTTAGAGGCGGGAATAATTCGAGAGACCCAGTACTTC
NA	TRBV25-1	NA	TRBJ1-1	CASSDRTPNTEAFF	TGTGCCAGCAGTGACAGGACACCGAACACTGAAGCTTTCTTT
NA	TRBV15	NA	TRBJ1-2	CATSRVLMAGDYGYTF	TGTGCCACCAGCAGAGTTTTGATGGCAGGAGATTATGGCTACACCTTC
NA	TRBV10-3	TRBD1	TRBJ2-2	CAIRPLGTGGKAGELFF	TGTGCCATCAGGCCTCTCGGTACAGGGGGTAAGGCCGGGGAGCTGTTTTTT
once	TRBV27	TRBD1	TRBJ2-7	CASTPPGGSSYEQYF	TGTGCCAGCACTCCTCCAGGGGGCTCGAGTTACGAGCAGTACTTC
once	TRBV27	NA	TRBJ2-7	CASSTSTGVYEQYF	TGTGCCAGCAGTACCTCCACCGGGGTCTACGAGCAGTACTTC
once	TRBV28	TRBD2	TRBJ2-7	CASSSIRLAESSYEQYF	TGTGCCAGCAGTTCGATCCGACTAGCGGAGAGCTCCTACGAGCAGTACTTC
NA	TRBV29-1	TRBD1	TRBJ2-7	CSVGGGPGQGSYEQYF	TGCAGCGTTGGCGGCGGACCGGGACAGGGGTCATACGAGCAGTACTTC
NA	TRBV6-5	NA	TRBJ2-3	CASRKYRRHTDTQYF	TGTGCCAGCAGAAAGTACAGACGACACACAGATACGCAGTATTTT
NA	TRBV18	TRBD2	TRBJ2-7	CASSPGGRSSYEQYF	TGTGCCAGCTCCCCGGGGGGAAGGAGCTCCTACGAGCAGTACTTC
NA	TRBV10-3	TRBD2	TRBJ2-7	CAISEQGERGSYEQYF	TGTGCCATCAGTGAGCAGGGTGAGCGGGGGTCCTACGAGCAGTACTTC
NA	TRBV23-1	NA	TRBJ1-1	CASSQSSQGKNTEAFF	TGCGCCAGCAGTCAATCTTCCCAGGGGAAGAACACTGAAGCTTTCTTT
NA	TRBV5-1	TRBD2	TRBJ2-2	CASSEGTSGRSPSTGELFF	TGCGCCAGCAGCGAGGGGACTAGCGGGAGATCTCCGAGCACCGGGGAGCTGTTTTTT
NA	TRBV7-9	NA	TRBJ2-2	CASSSRDSSTTGELFF	TGTGCCAGCAGCTCGAGAGACAGTTCGACCACCGGGGAGCTGTTTTTT
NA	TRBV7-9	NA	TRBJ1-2	CASSSAALRYGYTF	TGTGCCAGCAGCTCGGCCGCCCTTAGGTATGGCTACACCTTC
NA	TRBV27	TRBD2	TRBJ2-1	CATKDGLAGGGEFF	TGTGCCACAAAGGACGGACTAGCGGGAGGGGGGGAGTTCTTC
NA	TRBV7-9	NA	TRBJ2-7	CASSIQHHEQYF	TGTGCCAGCAGCATACAGCACCACGAGCAGTACTTC
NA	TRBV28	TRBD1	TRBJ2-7	CASSTPDRTTYEQYF	TGTGCCAGCAGTACCCCGGACAGGACCACCTACGAGCAGTACTTC
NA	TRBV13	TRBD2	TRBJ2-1	CASSLVPTSGYNEQFF	TGTGCCAGCAGCTTAGTGCCGACTAGCGGTTACAATGAGCAGTTCTTC
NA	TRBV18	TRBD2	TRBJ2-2	CASPYRGTSGYTGELFF	TGTGCCAGCCCCTACCGTGGGACTAGCGGATACACCGGGGAGCTGTTTTTT
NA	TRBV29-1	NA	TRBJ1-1	CSVESFEGEVETEAFF	TGCAGCGTTGAGTCTTTTGAGGGGGAGGTGGAAACTGAAGCTTTCTTT
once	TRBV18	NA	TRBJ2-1	CASSPPGNEQFF	TGTGCCAGCTCCCCTCCGGGGAATGAGCAGTTCTTC
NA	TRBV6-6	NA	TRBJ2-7	CASKSMGTGGLEQYF	TGTGCCAGCAAGAGTATGGGGACTGGAGGGCTTGAGCAGTACTTC
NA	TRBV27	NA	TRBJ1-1	CASSLVGNTEAFF	TGTGCCAGCAGTTTAGTAGGGAACACTGAAGCTTTCTTT
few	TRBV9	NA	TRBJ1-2	CASSPSEDGYTF	TGTGCCAGCAGCCCCTCGGAGGATGGCTACACCTTC
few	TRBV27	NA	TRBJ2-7	CASSFFAAGGYEQYF	TGTGCCAGCAGTTTTTTCGCGGCAGGGGGGTACGAGCAGTACTTC
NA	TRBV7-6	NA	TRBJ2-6	CASSLWSESSGANVLTF	TGTGCCAGCAGCTTGTGGAGTGAGAGCTCTGGGGCCAACGTCCTGACTTTC
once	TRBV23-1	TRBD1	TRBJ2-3	CASSQSQLIPRRQGRNSTDTQYF	TGCGCCAGCAGTCAATCGCAATTAATTCCCCGACGACAGGGCCGTAATAGCACAGATACGCAGTATTTT
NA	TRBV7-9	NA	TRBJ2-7	CASSLGGTYEQYF	TGTGCCAGCAGCTTAGGGGGAACCTACGAGCAGTACTTC
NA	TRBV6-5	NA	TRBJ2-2	CATQRGMNTGELFF	TGTGCCACCCAGCGAGGAATGAACACCGGGGAGCTGTTTTTT
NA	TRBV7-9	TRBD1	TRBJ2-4	CASSSPRDRDWSSTDIQYF	TGTGCCAGCAGCTCACCCCGGGACAGGGATTGGTCCTCGACGGACATTCAGTACTTC
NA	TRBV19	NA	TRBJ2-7	CASSVDRAYEQYF	TGTGCCAGTAGCGTGGACCGAGCCTACGAGCAGTACTTC
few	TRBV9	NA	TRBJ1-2	CASSAEGDYGYTF	TGTGCCAGCAGCGCGGAGGGGGACTATGGCTACACCTTC
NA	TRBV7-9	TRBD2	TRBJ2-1	CASSHLAGGGRNEQFF	TGTGCCAGCAGCCACTTAGCGGGAGGAGGGAGAAATGAGCAGTTCTTC
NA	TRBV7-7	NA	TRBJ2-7	CASSLERTYEQYF	TGTGCTAGCAGCTTAGAGAGAACCTACGAGCAGTACTTC
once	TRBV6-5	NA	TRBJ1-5	CASSYSIDQPQHF	TGTGCCAGCAGTTACTCGATTGACCAGCCCCAGCATTTT
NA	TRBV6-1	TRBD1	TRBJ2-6	CASSDWDRGTRRGANVLTF	TGTGCCAGCAGTGACTGGGACAGGGGGACCCGGCGGGGGGCCAACGTCCTGACTTTC
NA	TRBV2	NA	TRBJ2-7	CASVGGYEQYF	TGTGCCAGCGTTGGCGGCTACGAGCAGTACTTC
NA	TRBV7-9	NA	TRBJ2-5	CASSLNSGIQETQYF	TGTGCCAGCAGCTTAAATAGCGGTATACAAGAGACCCAGTACTTC
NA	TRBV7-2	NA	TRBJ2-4	CASSEGHLWENIQYF	TGTGCCAGCAGCGAGGGACATCTCTGGGAGAACATTCAGTACTTC
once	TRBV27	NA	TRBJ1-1	CASSYKGRLTEAFF	TGTGCCAGCAGTTACAAGGGACGTTTGACTGAAGCTTTCTTT
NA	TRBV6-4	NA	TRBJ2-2	CASSPTNTGELFF	TGTGCCAGCAGTCCGACGAACACCGGGGAGCTGTTTTTT
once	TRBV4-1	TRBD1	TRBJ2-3	CASSRVRDRESDTQYF	TGCGCCAGCAGCCGCGTCCGGGACAGGGAGTCAGATACGCAGTATTTT
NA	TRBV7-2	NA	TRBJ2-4	CASSFRNAESCCGLNIQYF	TGTGCCAGCAGCTTCCGAAATGCCGAATCGTGTTGCGGGTTAAACATTCAGTACTTC